This T cell receptor beta chain is drawn from a study of cytomegalovirus exposure and HLA in healthy donors. Here immunoSEQ multiplex PCR was the method, and the copy in TCRdb shows in-frame clones only, minus some. There are approximately 170,000 clones in the sample; approximately 88% occur only once, and 10% to 13% lies in the top ten. The sequence derives from a man aged 30-40 years in good health and CMV-seropositive. Sequencing was done on a sample of PBMCs.

This CDR3 is CASRPSYGGRDYGYTF. DNA for the CDR3: TGTGCCAGTAGGCCTTCCTACGGGGGGCGCGACTATGGCTACACCTTC. The chain is built from TRBV19 and TRBJ1-2; maybe TRBD1 (6 bases). The CDR3 contains 16 residues. CDR1 and CDR2 (germline): LNHDA, SQIVND (reference sequence). Trimming took off 6 bases at V and 3 bases at J, with 20 bases between the two ends.